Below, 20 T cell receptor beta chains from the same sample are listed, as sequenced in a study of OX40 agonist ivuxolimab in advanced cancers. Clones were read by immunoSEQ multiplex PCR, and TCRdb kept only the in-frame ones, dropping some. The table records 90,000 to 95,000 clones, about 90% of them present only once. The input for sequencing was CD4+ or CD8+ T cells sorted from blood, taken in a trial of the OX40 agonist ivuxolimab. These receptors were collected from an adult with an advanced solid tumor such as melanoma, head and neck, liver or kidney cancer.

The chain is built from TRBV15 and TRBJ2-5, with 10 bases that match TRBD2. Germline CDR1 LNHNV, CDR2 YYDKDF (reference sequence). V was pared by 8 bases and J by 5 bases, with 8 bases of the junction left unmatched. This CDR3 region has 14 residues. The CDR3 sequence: CATGLAGARETQYF. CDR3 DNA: TGTGCCACCGGTCTAGCGGGAGCGAGGGAGACCCAGTACTTC.

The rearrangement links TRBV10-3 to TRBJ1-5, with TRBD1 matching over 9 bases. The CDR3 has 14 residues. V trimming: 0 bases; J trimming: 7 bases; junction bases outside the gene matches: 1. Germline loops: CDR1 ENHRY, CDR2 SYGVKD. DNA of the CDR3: TGTGCCATCAGTGAGTCAACAGGGGGCCAGCCCCAGCATTTT. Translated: CAISESTGGQPQHF.

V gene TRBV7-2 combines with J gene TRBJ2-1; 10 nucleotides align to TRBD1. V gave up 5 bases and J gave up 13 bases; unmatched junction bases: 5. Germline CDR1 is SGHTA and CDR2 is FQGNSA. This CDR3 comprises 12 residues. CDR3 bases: TGTGCCAGCAGCGTCCGGGACAGGGGACAGTTCTTC. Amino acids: CASSVRDRGQFF.

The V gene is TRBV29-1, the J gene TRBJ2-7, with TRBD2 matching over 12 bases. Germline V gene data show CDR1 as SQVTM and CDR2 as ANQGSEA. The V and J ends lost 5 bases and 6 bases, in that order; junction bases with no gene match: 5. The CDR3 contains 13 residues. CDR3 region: CSVRLAGAPEQYV. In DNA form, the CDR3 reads TGCAGCGTTCGACTAGCGGGAGCTCCCGAGCAGTACGTC.

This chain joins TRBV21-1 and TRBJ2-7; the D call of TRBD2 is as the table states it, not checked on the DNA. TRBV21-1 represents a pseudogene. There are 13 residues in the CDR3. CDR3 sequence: CASSKAGVGEQYV. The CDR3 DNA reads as TGTGCCAGCAGCAAAGCGGGAGTAGGTGAGCAGTACGTC.

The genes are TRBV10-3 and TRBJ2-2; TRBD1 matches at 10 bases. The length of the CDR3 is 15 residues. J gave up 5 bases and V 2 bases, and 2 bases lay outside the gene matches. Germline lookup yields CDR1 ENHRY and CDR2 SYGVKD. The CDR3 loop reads CAISEDRGRTGELFF. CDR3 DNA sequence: TGTGCCATCAGTGAGGACAGGGGGCGTACCGGGGAGCTGTTTTTT.

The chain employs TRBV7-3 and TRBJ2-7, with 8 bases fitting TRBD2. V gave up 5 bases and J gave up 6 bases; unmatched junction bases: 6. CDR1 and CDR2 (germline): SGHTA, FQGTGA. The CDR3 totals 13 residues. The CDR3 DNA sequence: TGTGCCAGCAGCCGTGTGAGCGGGGGCGAGCAGTACTTC. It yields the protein CASSRVSGGEQYF.

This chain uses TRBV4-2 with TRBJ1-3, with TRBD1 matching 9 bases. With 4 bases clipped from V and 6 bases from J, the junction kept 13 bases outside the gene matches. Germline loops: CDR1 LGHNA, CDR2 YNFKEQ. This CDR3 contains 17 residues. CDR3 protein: CASSPLSPGQGVNTIYF. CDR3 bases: TGTGCCAGCAGCCCCTTGTCCCCGGGACAGGGAGTAAACACCATATATTTT.

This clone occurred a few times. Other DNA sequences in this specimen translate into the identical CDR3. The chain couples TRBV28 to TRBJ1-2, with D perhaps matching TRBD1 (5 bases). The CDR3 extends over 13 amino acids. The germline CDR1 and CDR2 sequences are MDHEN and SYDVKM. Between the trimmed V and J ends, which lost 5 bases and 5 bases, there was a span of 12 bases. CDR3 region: CASSIGRDYGYTF. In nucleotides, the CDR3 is TGTGCCAGCAGTATCGGCAGGGATTATGGCTACACCTTC.

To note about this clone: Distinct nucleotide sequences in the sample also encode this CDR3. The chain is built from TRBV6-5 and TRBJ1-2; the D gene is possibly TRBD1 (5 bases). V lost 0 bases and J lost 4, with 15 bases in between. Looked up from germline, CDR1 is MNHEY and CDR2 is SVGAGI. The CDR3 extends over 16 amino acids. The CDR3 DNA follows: TGTGCCAGCAGTTACTCCGCAATTGGGGGAGGCTATGGCTACACCTTC. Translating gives CASSYSAIGGGYGYTF.

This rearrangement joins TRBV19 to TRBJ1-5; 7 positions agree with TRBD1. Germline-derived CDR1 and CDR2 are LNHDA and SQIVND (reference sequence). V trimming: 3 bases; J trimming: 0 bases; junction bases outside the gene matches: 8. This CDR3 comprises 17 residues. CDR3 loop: CASSIPRGTVSNQPQHF. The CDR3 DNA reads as TGTGCCAGTAGTATTCCGAGGGGGACAGTTAGCAATCAGCCCCAGCATTTT.

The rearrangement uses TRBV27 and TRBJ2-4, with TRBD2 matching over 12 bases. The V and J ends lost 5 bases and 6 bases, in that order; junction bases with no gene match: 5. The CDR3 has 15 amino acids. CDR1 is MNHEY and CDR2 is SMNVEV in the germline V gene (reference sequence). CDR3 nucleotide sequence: TGTGCCAGCAGTCCTAGACTAGCGGGAGCAAACATTCAGTACTTC. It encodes CASSPRLAGANIQYF.

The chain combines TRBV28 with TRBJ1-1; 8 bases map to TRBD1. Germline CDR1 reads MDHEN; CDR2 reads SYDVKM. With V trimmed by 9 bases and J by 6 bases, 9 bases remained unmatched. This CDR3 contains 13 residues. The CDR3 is CASQGAFRSEAFF. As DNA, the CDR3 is TGTGCCAGTCAGGGGGCCTTTCGATCTGAAGCTTTCTTT.

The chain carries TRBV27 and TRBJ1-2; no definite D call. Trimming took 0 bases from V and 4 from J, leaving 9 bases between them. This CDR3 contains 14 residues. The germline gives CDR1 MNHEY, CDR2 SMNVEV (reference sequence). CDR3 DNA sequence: TGTGCCAGCAGTTTATCAAGGACCTCCTATGGCTACACCTTC. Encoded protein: CASSLSRTSYGYTF.

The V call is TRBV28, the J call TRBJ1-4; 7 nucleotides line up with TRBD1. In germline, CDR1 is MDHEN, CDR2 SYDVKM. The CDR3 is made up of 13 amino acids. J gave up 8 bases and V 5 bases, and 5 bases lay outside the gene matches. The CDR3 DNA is TGTGCCAGCAGTCCACGACAGGGCGAAAAACTGTTTTTT. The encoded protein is CASSPRQGEKLFF.

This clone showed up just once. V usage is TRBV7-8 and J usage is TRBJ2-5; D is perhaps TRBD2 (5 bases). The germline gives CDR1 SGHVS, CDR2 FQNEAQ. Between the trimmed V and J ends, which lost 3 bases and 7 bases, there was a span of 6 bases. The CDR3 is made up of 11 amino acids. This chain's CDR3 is CASSFEGTQYF. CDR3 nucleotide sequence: TGTGCCAGCAGCTTCGAGGGGACCCAGTACTTC.

CDR3 nucleotides: TGTGCCATCGGGCAAGAAGGGCAGTACTTC. Translation: CAIGQEGQYF. The chain joins TRBV10-3 to TRBJ2-7; D not certain. V was cut by 8 bases and J by 9 bases, with 11 bases left in between. Germline V CDR1 and CDR2: ENHRY, SYGVKD. This CDR3 contains 10 residues.

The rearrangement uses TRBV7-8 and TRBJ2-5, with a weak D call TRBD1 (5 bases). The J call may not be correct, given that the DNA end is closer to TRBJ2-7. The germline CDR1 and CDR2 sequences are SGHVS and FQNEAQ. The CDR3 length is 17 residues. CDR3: CASSLASGRMGPYEQYF. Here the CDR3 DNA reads TGTGCCAGCAGCTTAGCCTCAGGGCGAATGGGGCCCTACGAGCAGTACTTC.

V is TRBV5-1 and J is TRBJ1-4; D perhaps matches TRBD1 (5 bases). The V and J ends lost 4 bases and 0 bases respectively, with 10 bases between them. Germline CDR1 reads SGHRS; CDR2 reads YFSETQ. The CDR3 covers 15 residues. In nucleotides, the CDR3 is TGCGCCAGCAGCGACCAGGGTGCAACTAATGAAAAACTGTTTTTT. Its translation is CASSDQGATNEKLFF.

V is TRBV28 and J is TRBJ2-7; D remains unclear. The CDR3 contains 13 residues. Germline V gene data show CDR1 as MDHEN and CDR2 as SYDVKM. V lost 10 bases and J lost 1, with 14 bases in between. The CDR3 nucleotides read TGTGCCACCATCCCCCCCTATTCCTACGAGCAGTACTTC. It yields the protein CATIPPYSYEQYF.